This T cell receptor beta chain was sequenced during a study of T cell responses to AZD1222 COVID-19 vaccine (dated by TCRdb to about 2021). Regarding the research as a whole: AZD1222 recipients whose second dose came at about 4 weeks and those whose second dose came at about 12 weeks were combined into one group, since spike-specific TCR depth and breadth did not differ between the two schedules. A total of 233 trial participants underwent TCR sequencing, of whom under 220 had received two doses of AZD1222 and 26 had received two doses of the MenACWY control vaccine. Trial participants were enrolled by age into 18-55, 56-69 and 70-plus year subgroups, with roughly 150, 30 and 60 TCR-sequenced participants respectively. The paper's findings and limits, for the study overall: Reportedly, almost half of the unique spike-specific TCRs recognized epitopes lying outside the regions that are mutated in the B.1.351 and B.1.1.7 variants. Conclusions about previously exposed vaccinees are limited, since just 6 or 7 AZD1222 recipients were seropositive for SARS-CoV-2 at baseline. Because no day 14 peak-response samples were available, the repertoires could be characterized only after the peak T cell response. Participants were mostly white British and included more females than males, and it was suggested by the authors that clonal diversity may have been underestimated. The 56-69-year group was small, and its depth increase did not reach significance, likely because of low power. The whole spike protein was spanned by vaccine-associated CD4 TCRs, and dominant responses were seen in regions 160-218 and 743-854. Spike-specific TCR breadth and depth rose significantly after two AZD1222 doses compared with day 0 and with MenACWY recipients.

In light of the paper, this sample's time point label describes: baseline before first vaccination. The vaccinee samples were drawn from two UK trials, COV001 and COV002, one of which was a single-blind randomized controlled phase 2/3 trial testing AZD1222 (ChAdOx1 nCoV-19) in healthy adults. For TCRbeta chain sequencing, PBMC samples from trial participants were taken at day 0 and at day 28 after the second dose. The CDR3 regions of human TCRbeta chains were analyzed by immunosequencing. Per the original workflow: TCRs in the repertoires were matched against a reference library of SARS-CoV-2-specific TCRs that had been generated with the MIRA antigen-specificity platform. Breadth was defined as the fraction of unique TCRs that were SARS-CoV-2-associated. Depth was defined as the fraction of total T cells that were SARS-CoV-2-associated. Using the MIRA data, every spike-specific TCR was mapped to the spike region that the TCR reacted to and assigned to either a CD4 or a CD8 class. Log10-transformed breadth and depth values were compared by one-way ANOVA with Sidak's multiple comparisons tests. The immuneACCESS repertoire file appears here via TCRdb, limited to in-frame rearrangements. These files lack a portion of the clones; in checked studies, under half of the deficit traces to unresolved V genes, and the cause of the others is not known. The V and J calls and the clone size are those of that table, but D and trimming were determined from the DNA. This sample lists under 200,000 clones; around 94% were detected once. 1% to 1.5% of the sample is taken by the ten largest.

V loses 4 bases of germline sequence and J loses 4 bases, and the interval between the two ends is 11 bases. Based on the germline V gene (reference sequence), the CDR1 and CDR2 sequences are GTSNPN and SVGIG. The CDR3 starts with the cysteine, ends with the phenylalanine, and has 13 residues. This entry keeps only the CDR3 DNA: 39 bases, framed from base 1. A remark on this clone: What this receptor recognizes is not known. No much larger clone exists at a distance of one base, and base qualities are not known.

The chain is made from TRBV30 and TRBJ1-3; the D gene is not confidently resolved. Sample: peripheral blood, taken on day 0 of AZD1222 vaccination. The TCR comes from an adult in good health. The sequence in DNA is TGTGCCTGGAACGTCGGGCAGGGAAACACCATATATTTT. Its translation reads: CAWNVGQGNTIYF.